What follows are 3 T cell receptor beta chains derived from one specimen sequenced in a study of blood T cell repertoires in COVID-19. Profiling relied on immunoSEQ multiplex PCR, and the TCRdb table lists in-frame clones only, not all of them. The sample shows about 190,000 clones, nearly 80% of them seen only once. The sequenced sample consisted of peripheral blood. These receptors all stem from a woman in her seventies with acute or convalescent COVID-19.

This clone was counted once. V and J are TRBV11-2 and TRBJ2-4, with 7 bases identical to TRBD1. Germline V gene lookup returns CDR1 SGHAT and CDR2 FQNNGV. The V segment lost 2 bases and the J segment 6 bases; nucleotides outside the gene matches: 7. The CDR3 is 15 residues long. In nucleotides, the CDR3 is TGTGCCAGCAGCTTAACACAGGGGTACAGAAACATTCAGTACTTC. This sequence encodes CASSLTQGYRNIQYF. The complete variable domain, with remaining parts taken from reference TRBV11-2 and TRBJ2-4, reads EAGVAQSPRYKIIEKRQSVAFWCNPISGHATLYWYQQILGQGPKLLIQFQNNGVVDDSQLPKDRFSAERLKGVDSTLKIQPAKLEDSAVYLCASSLTQGYRNIQYFGAGTRLSVL.

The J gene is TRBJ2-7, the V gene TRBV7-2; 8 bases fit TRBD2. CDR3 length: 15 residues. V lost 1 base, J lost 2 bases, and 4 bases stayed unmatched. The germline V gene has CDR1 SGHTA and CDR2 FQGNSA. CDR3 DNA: TGTGCCAGCAGCTTAGTTGGTAGCGGGGCCTACGAGCAGTACTTC. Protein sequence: CASSLVGSGAYEQYF.

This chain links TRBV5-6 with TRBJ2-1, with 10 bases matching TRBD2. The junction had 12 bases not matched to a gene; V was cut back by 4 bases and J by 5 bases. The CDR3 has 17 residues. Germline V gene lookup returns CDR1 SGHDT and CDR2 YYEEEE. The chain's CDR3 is CASSPPLSSGRHNEQFF. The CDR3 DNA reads TGTGCCAGCAGCCCACCCTTGAGTAGCGGGAGGCACAATGAGCAGTTCTTC.